A selection of T cell receptor beta chains follows, all from one sample in a study of shared clonotypes between healthy human individuals. The assay was immunoSEQ multiplex PCR, and TCRdb's table has in-frame clones only and misses some. The table records around 700,000 clones, about two thirds of them present only once. The sequenced material came from memory CD4+ T cells sorted from blood. These receptors were taken from a woman under 40 in good health. The CDR3 runs from the conserved cysteine through the conserved F or W. D genes are given only for firm matches. Not all rows give a size; the values are once, few, many and, for expanded clones, a class.

D	V	J	size	CDR3	DNA
TRBD2	TRBV5-1	TRBJ2-7	-	CASSAGLADISYEQYF	TGCGCCAGCAGCGCGGGACTAGCGGACATCTCCTACGAGCAGTACTTC
-	TRBV29-1	TRBJ2-7	-	CSVQGGTYEQYF	TGCAGCGTACAGGGTGGGACCTACGAGCAGTACTTC
-	TRBV10-3	TRBJ2-2	-	CAISETGTGELFF	TGTGCCATCAGTGAGACAGGCACCGGGGAGCTGTTTTTT
-	TRBV11-2	TRBJ2-3	-	CASSLRADTQYF	TGTGCCAGCAGCTTAAGGGCAGATACGCAGTATTTT
-	TRBV7-2	TRBJ2-5	once	CASSLALETQYF	TGTGCCAGCAGCTTAGCGCTAGAGACCCAGTACTTC
TRBD1	TRBV5-1	TRBJ2-3	-	CASSLDGQGSDTQYF	TGCGCCAGCAGCTTGGACGGACAGGGATCAGATACGCAGTATTTT
-	TRBV9	TRBJ1-3	-	CASSVGSGAGNTIYF	TGTGCCAGCAGCGTAGGTTCAGGGGCAGGAAACACCATATATTTT
-	TRBV28	TRBJ2-7	-	CASSLRLARTYEQYF	TGTGCCAGCAGTTTACGCCTAGCGAGGACCTACGAGCAGTACTTC
TRBD1	TRBV5-1	TRBJ1-2	-	CASSSTGEAYGYTF	TGCGCCAGCAGCTCGACAGGGGAGGCGTATGGCTACACCTTC
-	TRBV29-1	TRBJ1-2	-	CSVSYNRDYGYTF	TGCAGCGTGTCCTACAACCGGGACTATGGCTACACCTTC
TRBD2	TRBV5-1	TRBJ2-3	few	CASSLEGAGYTDTQYF	TGCGCCAGCAGCTTGGAGGGAGCGGGGTACACAGATACGCAGTATTTT
-	TRBV7-9	TRBJ2-3	-	CASSLGTRSRSTDTQYF	TGTGCCAGCAGCTTAGGGACCAGATCCCGTAGCACAGATACGCAGTATTTT
TRBD2	TRBV4-1	TRBJ2-7	-	CASSQLGVAGEEEQYF	TGCGCCAGCAGCCAACTCGGCGTAGCGGGAGAAGAGGAGCAGTACTTC
-	TRBV19	TRBJ2-4	-	CASIPSAGPHIQYF	TGTGCCAGTATCCCCTCAGCAGGACCCCACATTCAGTACTTC
TRBD1	TRBV11-3	TRBJ1-1	-	CASSSGTVNTEAFF	TGTGCCAGCAGCTCCGGGACAGTAAACACTGAAGCTTTCTTT
TRBD1	TRBV5-1	TRBJ1-3	few	CASSLAGTVNSGNTIYF	TGCGCCAGCAGCTTGGCCGGGACAGTAAACTCTGGAAACACCATATATTTT
-	TRBV27	TRBJ2-1	-	CASSFQGLGNEQFF	TGTGCCAGCAGTTTTCAGGGTCTCGGCAATGAGCAGTTCTTC
-	TRBV5-1	TRBJ2-5	-	CASSLGADWPQETQYF	TGCGCCAGCAGCTTGGGTGCAGATTGGCCCCAAGAGACCCAGTACTTC
-	TRBV7-9	TRBJ2-7	few	CASSSKTGVYEQYF	TGTGCCAGCAGCTCCAAGACAGGAGTATACGAGCAGTACTTC
-	TRBV5-6	TRBJ2-7	few	CASSPLDSYEQYF	TGTGCCAGCAGCCCCCTGGACTCCTACGAGCAGTACTTC
TRBD2	TRBV6-5	TRBJ2-6	-	CASSSGGTGANVLTF	TGTGCCAGCAGTTCGGGGGGGACCGGGGCCAACGTCCTGACTTTC
-	TRBV19	TRBJ2-7	-	CASSIQGGDEQYF	TGTGCCAGTAGTATCCAGGGGGGGGACGAGCAGTACTTC
TRBD1	TRBV6-1	TRBJ2-1	-	CASSESDRGEQFF	TGTGCCAGCAGTGAATCGGACAGGGGCGAGCAGTTCTTC
TRBD1	TRBV15	TRBJ2-5	-	CATSSEDRGIVETQYF	TGTGCCACCAGCAGCGAAGACAGGGGGATTGTGGAGACCCAGTACTTC
-	TRBV10-3	TRBJ2-7	-	CAIRSPAIHEQYF	TGTGCCATCCGTTCCCCAGCGATCCACGAGCAGTACTTC
-	TRBV25-1	TRBJ2-5	-	CASSELMEETQYF	TGTGCCAGCAGTGAATTAATGGAAGAGACCCAGTACTTC
-	TRBV5-1	TRBJ1-2	few	CASSLQVQEGYTF	TGCGCCAGCAGCTTACAGGTTCAGGAGGGCTACACCTTC
TRBD1	TRBV30	TRBJ2-7	-	CAWTGTAYEQYF	TGTGCCTGGACCGGGACAGCCTACGAGCAGTACTTC
-	TRBV7-9	TRBJ2-3	-	CASSRRDTGTDTQYF	TGTGCCAGCAGCCGCCGGGACACTGGCACAGATACGCAGTATTTT
-	TRBV2	TRBJ2-7	-	CASSKLGYEQYF	TGTGCCAGCAGTAAACTAGGTTACGAGCAGTACTTC
-	TRBV10-3	TRBJ2-1	-	CAISESHYNEQFF	TGTGCCATCAGTGAGTCTCATTACAATGAGCAGTTCTTC
TRBD2	TRBV5-1	TRBJ2-1	-	CASSSELAGVRNEQFF	TGCGCCAGCAGCTCGGAACTAGCGGGAGTCCGCAATGAGCAGTTCTTC
-	TRBV5-6	TRBJ2-2	-	CASSFLGRNTGELFF	TGTGCCAGCAGCTTCCTCGGACGGAACACCGGGGAGCTGTTTTTT
TRBD2	TRBV18	TRBJ2-3	-	CASSPGLARSTDTQYF	TGTGCCAGCTCACCGGGACTAGCGAGAAGCACAGATACGCAGTATTTT
-	TRBV5-6	TRBJ1-1	-	CASLGGAVNTEAFF	TGTGCCAGCTTGGGTGGGGCGGTGAACACTGAAGCTTTCTTT
-	TRBV5-5	TRBJ1-5	once	CASSFSAGPWMSNQPQHF	TGTGCCAGCAGCTTTTCTGCGGGGCCATGGATGAGCAATCAGCCCCAGCATTTT
TRBD1	TRBV18	TRBJ1-2	few	CASSLGTVGNYGYTF	TGTGCCAGCTCACTAGGGACAGTGGGCAACTATGGCTACACCTTC
-	TRBV6-6	TRBJ1-4	many	CASRMNRVAPEKLFF	TGTGCCAGCAGGATGAACAGGGTGGCTCCTGAAAAACTGTTTTTT
-	TRBV27	TRBJ2-7	-	CASSPRQHRRYEQYF	TGTGCCAGCAGTCCCCGACAGCACCGTCGTTACGAGCAGTACTTC
-	TRBV11-2	TRBJ2-1	-	CASSLARYNEQFF	TGTGCCAGCAGCTTAGCCCGATACAATGAGCAGTTCTTC
-	TRBV19	TRBJ2-1	-	CASSIRGGDQHNEQFF	TGTGCCAGTAGTATAAGGGGCGGCGACCAGCACAATGAGCAGTTCTTC
-	TRBV6-1	TRBJ2-7	once	CASSPGHTYEQYF	TGTGCCAGCAGCCCGGGACACACCTACGAGCAGTACTTC
TRBD2	TRBV15	TRBJ2-5	-	CATSGGTSVLVETQYF	TGTGCCACCAGCGGCGGGACTAGCGTTCTGGTGGAGACCCAGTACTTC
-	TRBV5-4	TRBJ2-1	-	CASSPVGSYNEQFF	TGTGCCAGCAGCCCGGTGGGCTCCTACAATGAGCAGTTCTTC
-	TRBV7-8	TRBJ2-1	-	CASSPPGGPLSYNEQFF	TGTGCCAGCAGCCCACCTGGAGGGCCACTCTCATACAATGAGCAGTTCTTC
-	TRBV5-1	TRBJ2-2	many	CASSLVGEDGELFF	TGCGCCAGCAGCTTGGTAGGGGAGGACGGGGAGCTGTTTTTT
-	TRBV5-1	TRBJ2-1	-	CASSLDGQAYNEQFF	TGCGCCAGCAGCTTGGATGGGCAGGCCTACAATGAGCAGTTCTTC
-	TRBV5-1	TRBJ1-1	-	CASMAGTEAFF	TGCGCCAGCATGGCTGGCACTGAAGCTTTCTTT
-	TRBV5-1	TRBJ2-2	few	CASSLYRADTGELFF	TGCGCCAGCAGCTTGTATCGGGCGGACACCGGGGAGCTGTTTTTT
-	TRBV7-9	TRBJ2-5	-	CASSFKETQYF	TGTGCCAGCAGCTTTAAAGAGACCCAGTACTTC
-	TRBV30	TRBJ2-6	-	CAWKLARYSRANVLTF	TGTGCCTGGAAGTTAGCGCGTTATAGTCGGGCCAACGTCCTGACTTTC
-	TRBV2	TRBJ1-1	-	CASSYTNTEAFF	TGTGCCAGCAGTTACACGAACACTGAAGCTTTCTTT
-	TRBV2	TRBJ1-5	-	CASRLTAQPQHF	TGTGCCAGCAGACTGACAGCTCAGCCCCAGCATTTT
-	TRBV5-6	TRBJ2-3	-	CASSLVLASDSTDTQYF	TGTGCCAGCAGCTTGGTTCTAGCGAGCGATAGCACAGATACGCAGTATTTT